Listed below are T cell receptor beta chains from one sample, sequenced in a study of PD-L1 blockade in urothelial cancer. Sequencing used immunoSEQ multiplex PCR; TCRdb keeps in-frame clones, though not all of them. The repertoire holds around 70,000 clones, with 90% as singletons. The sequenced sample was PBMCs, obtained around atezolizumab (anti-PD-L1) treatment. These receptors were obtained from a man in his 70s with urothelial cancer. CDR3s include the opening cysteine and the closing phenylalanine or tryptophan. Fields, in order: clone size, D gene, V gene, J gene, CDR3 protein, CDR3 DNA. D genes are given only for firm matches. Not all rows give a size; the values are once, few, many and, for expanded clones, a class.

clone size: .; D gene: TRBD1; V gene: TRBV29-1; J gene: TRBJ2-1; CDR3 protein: CSVRRPRQGDIYNEQFF; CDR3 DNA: TGCAGCGTTCGTCGGCCTCGGCAGGGGGATATCTACAATGAGCAGTTCTTC
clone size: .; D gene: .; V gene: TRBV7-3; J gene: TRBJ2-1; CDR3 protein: CASSLLPGGGQLSYNEQFF; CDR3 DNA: TGTGCCAGCAGCTTACTCCCTGGGGGGGGGCAACTCTCCTACAATGAGCAGTTCTTC
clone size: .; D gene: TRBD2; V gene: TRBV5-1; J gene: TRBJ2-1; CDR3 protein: CASSMDLAGGPYNEQFF; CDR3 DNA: TGCGCCAGCAGCATGGACCTAGCGGGAGGGCCCTACAATGAGCAGTTCTTC
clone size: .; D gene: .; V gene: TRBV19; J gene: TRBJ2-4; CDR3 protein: CASSISPSSHLAKNIQYF; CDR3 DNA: TGTGCCAGTAGTATAAGCCCTAGCTCCCATCTAGCCAAAAACATTCAGTACTTC
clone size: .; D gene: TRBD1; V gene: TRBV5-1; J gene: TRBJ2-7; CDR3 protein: CASSLIVTGGISYEQYF; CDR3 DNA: TGCGCCAGCAGCTTGATTGTGACAGGGGGTATATCCTACGAGCAGTACTTC
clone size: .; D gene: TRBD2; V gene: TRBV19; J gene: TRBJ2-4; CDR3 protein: CASSIGARGLNIQYF; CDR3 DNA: TGTGCCAGTAGTATTGGGGCGCGGGGGTTGAACATTCAGTACTTC
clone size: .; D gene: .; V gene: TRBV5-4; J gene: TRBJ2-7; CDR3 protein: CASSSATGQAYEQYF; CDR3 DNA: TGTGCCAGCAGCTCGGCGACAGGTCAAGCCTACGAGCAGTACTTC
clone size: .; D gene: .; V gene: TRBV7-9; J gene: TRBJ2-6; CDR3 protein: CASSVRRGGVAGANVLTF; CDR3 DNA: TGTGCCAGCAGCGTAAGACGAGGAGGCGTAGCTGGGGCCAACGTCCTGACTTTC
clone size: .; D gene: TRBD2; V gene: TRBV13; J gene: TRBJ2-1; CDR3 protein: CASSLGLAGVDEQFF; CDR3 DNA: TGTGCCAGCAGCTTAGGCCTAGCGGGAGTAGATGAGCAGTTCTTC
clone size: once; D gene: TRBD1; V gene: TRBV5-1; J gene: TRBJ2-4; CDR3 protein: CASSYLPVTGSKNIQYF; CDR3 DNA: TGCGCCAGCAGCTACCTCCCGGTGACAGGGAGCAAAAACATTCAGTACTTC
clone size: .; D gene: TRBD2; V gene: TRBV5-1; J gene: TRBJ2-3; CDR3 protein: CASSLEVAGGSDTQYF; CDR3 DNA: TGCGCCAGCAGCTTGGAAGTAGCGGGAGGCTCAGATACGCAGTATTTT
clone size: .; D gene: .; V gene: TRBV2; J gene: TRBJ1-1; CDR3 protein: CASRARGGGTEAFF; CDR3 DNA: TGTGCCAGCAGGGCACGGGGGGGTGGGACTGAAGCTTTCTTT
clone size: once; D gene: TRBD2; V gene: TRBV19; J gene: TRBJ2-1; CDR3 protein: CAILRRTSGRALNEQFF; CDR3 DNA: TGTGCCATCCTCCGACGGACTAGCGGGAGGGCCCTTAATGAGCAGTTCTTC
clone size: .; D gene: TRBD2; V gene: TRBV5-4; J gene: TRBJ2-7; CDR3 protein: CASSLGTSGTYEQYF; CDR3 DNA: TGTGCCAGCAGCTTGGGCACTAGCGGGACTTACGAGCAGTACTTC
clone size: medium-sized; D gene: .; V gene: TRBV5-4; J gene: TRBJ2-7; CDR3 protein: CASSPEDRFSYEQYF; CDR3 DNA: TGTGCCAGCAGCCCGGAGGACAGATTCTCCTACGAGCAGTACTTC
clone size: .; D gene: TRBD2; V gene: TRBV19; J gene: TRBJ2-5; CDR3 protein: CASGLAETQYF; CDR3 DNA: TGTGCCAGCGGACTAGCGGAGACCCAGTACTTC
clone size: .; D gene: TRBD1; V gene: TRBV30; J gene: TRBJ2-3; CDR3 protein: CAGTTGSNTDTQYF; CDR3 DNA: TGTGCCGGAACGACAGGGAGTAACACAGATACGCAGTATTTT
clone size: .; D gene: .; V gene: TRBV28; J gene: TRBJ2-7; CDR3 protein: CASRLTSPLSYEQYF; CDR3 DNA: TGTGCCAGCAGGCTAACTAGTCCTCTCTCCTACGAGCAGTACTTC
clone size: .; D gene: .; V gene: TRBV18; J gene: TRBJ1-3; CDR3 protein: CASSLLPGDAGNTIYF; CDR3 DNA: TGTGCCAGCTCCCTCCTCCCAGGGGATGCCGGAAACACCATATATTTT
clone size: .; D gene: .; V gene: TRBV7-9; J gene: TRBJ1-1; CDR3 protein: CASSWAGIRTEAFF; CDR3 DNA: TGTGCCAGCAGCTGGGCCGGGATAAGGACTGAAGCTTTCTTT
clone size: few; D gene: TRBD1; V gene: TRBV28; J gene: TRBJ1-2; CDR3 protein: CASSSQTGDGYTF; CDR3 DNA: TGTGCCAGCAGTTCCCAGACAGGGGACGGCTACACCTTC
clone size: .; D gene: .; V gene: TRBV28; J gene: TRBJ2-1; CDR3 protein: CASSPRTPDYEQFF; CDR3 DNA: TGTGCCAGCAGTCCCCGGACTCCCGACTATGAGCAGTTCTTC
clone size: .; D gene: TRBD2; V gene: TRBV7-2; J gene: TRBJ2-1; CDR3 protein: CASSLAVAGVNEQFF; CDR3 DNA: TGTGCCAGCAGCTTAGCAGTAGCGGGAGTCAATGAGCAGTTCTTC
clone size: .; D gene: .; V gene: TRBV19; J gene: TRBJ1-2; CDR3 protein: CASSVGPLPYGYTF; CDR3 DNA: TGTGCCAGTAGTGTGGGGCCTCTACCCTATGGCTACACCTTC
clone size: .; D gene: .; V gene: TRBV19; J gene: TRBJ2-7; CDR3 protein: CASSPDSYEQYF; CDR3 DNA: TGTGCCAGTAGTCCCGACAGCTACGAGCAGTACTTC
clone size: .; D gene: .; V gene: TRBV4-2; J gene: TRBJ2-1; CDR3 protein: CASSQEWQGRDEQFF; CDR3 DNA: TGTGCCAGCAGCCAAGAATGGCAGGGGAGAGATGAGCAGTTCTTC
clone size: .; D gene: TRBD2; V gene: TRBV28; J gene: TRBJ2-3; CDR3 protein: CASSPGSSGGTTDTQYF; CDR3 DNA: TGTGCCAGCAGTCCGGGGAGTAGCGGGGGTACCACAGATACGCAGTATTTT
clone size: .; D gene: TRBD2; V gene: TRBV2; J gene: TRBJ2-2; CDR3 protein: CASRERNSGSGGGELFF; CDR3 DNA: TGTGCCAGCAGGGAACGGAATAGCGGGAGCGGAGGCGGGGAGCTGTTTTTT
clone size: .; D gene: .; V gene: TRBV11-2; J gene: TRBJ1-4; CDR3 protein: CASSLRGGLELFF; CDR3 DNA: TGTGCCAGCAGCTTAAGGGGGGGGTTGGAACTGTTTTTT